The present T cell receptor (beta chain) was sequenced within a study of blood T cell repertoires in COVID-19. TCRdb's copy holds only in-frame clones and misses some; the assay was immunoSEQ multiplex PCR. The sample has 130,000 or so clones; roughly 83% are singletons. For this clone: One end of the junction does not line up with germline, which may come from a read error.

Germline CDR1 SGDLS, CDR2 YYNGEE. This CDR3 region has 16 residues. Source material: peripheral blood. This receptor was identified in a woman of 80 years or more with acute or convalescent COVID-19. The chain recombines TRBV9 with TRBJ1-6, with TRBD1 matching over 8 bases. The CDR3 spells CASSRTRQGMSSPPHF. In nucleotides, the CDR3 is TGTGCCAGCAGTCGGACCCGACAGGGGATGAGTTCACCCCCCCACTTT.